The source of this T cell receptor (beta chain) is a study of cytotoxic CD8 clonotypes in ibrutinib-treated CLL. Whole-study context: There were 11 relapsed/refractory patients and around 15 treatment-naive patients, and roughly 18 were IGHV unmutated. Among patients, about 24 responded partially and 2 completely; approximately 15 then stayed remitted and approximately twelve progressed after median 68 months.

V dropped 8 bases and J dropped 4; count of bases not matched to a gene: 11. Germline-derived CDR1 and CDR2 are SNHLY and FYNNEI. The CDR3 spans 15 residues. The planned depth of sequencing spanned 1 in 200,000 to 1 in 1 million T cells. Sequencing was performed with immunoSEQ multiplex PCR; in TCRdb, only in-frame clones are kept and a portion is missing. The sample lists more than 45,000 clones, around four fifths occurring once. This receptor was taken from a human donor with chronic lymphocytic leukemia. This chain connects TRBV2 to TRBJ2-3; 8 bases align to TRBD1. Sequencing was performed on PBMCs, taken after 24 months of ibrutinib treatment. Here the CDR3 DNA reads TGTGCCAGCGCCGGAGACAGGGGTCTGTCAGATACGCAGTATTTT. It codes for CASAGDRGLSDTQYF. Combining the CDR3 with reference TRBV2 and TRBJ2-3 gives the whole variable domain EPEVTQTPSHQVTQMGQEVILRCVPISNHLYFYWYRQILGQKVEFLVSFYNNEISEKSEIFDDQFSVERPDGSNFTLKIRSTKLEDSAMYFCASAGDRGLSDTQYFGPGTRLTVL.